The rows below give T cell receptor beta chains drawn from one sample of a study of identical twins. TCRdb itself ran the 5' RACE reads through MiXCR, one entry per CDR3 protein. The sample records 450,000 or so distinct CDR3 sequences, around a sixth being singletons. The specimen sequenced was naive T cells sorted from blood. Receptor source: a man aged 50 to 60 in good health. Both conserved end residues are part of each CDR3. Each record gives: CDR3 length, V gene, clone size, D gene, J gene, CDR3 protein, CDR3 DNA. The D gene is left open where the match is weak. Size is stated for part of the rows, as once, few or many counts, or as a class when the clone is expanded.

CDR3 length: 14; V gene: TRBV10-2; clone size: few; D gene: TRBD1; J gene: TRBJ2-2; CDR3 protein: CASSTGGWTGELFF; CDR3 DNA: TGCGCCAGCAGCACAGGGGGATGGACCGGGGAGCTGTTTTTT
CDR3 length: 13; V gene: TRBV7-6; clone size: .; D gene: .; J gene: TRBJ2-5; CDR3 protein: CASAGEYQETQYF; CDR3 DNA: TGTGCCAGTGCTGGCGAGTACCAAGAGACCCAGTACTTC
CDR3 length: 13; V gene: TRBV7-2; clone size: many; D gene: .; J gene: TRBJ2-5; CDR3 protein: CASSIYRGETQYF; CDR3 DNA: TGTGCCAGCAGCATCTACAGAGGAGAGACCCAGTACTTC
CDR3 length: 14; V gene: TRBV19; clone size: .; D gene: .; J gene: TRBJ2-7; CDR3 protein: CASSISARGYEQYF; CDR3 DNA: TGTGCCAGTAGTATATCGGCTAGGGGCTACGAGCAGTACTTC
CDR3 length: 14; V gene: TRBV12-3/TRBV12-4; clone size: few; D gene: .; J gene: TRBJ1-5; CDR3 protein: CASSLPYSNQPQHF; CDR3 DNA: TGTGCCAGCAGTTTACCATATAGCAATCAGCCCCAGCATTTT
CDR3 length: 14; V gene: TRBV6-5; clone size: .; D gene: .; J gene: TRBJ2-1; CDR3 protein: CASSYPRRGYEQFF; CDR3 DNA: TGTGCCAGCAGTTACCCGAGGAGGGGATATGAGCAGTTCTTC
CDR3 length: 18; V gene: TRBV12-3/TRBV12-4; clone size: many; D gene: .; J gene: TRBJ2-3; CDR3 protein: CASSPPKGLGGSTDTQYF; CDR3 DNA: TGTGCCAGCAGTCCCCCGAAGGGGTTAGGCGGAAGCACAGATACGCAGTATTTT
CDR3 length: 13; V gene: TRBV7-9; clone size: .; D gene: .; J gene: TRBJ2-2; CDR3 protein: CASSAPVTGELFF; CDR3 DNA: TGTGCCAGCAGCGCCCCGGTGACCGGGGAGCTGTTTTTT
CDR3 length: 15; V gene: TRBV20-1; clone size: .; D gene: TRBD1; J gene: TRBJ2-5; CDR3 protein: CSANPDRGHQETQYF; CDR3 DNA: TGCAGTGCTAACCCTGACAGGGGTCACCAAGAGACCCAGTACTTC
CDR3 length: 12; V gene: TRBV29-1; clone size: .; D gene: .; J gene: TRBJ2-5; CDR3 protein: CSVGLVRETQYF; CDR3 DNA: TGCAGCGTTGGGTTAGTCCGGGAGACCCAGTACTTC
CDR3 length: 15; V gene: TRBV12-3/TRBV12-4; clone size: many; D gene: TRBD2; J gene: TRBJ2-1; CDR3 protein: CASSPAGGSYNEQFF; CDR3 DNA: TGTGCCAGCAGCCCAGCGGGAGGATCCTACAATGAGCAGTTCTTC
CDR3 length: 16; V gene: TRBV5-1; clone size: .; D gene: TRBD2; J gene: TRBJ2-7; CDR3 protein: CASSLGPTSGGYEQYF; CDR3 DNA: TGCGCCAGCAGCTTGGGGCCGACTAGCGGGGGATACGAGCAGTACTTC
CDR3 length: 14; V gene: TRBV5-1; clone size: .; D gene: .; J gene: TRBJ2-3; CDR3 protein: CASTLRASTDTQYF; CDR3 DNA: TGCGCCAGCACTCTTCGCGCTAGCACAGATACGCAGTATTTT
CDR3 length: 16; V gene: TRBV20-1; clone size: many; D gene: TRBD1; J gene: TRBJ2-1; CDR3 protein: CSARDRGDRGYNEQFF; CDR3 DNA: TGCAGTGCTAGAGATCGCGGGGACAGGGGCTACAATGAGCAGTTCTTC
CDR3 length: 16; V gene: TRBV10-2; clone size: .; D gene: TRBD1; J gene: TRBJ2-2; CDR3 protein: CASSPRQGEDTGELFF; CDR3 DNA: TGCGCCAGCAGTCCACGACAGGGGGAGGACACCGGGGAGCTGTTTTTT
CDR3 length: 14; V gene: TRBV20-1; clone size: few; D gene: .; J gene: TRBJ1-4; CDR3 protein: CSARGEGDFEKLFF; CDR3 DNA: TGCAGTGCTAGAGGAGAGGGGGACTTTGAAAAACTGTTTTTT
CDR3 length: 15; V gene: TRBV6-1; clone size: .; D gene: TRBD1; J gene: TRBJ1-2; CDR3 protein: CASHAGTAFSYGYTF; CDR3 DNA: TGTGCCAGCCACGCCGGGACAGCCTTTTCTTATGGCTACACCTTC
CDR3 length: 13; V gene: TRBV6-5; clone size: many; D gene: .; J gene: TRBJ2-7; CDR3 protein: CASSWDRDYEQYF; CDR3 DNA: TGTGCCAGCAGTTGGGACCGAGACTACGAGCAGTACTTC
CDR3 length: 13; V gene: TRBV27; clone size: many; D gene: TRBD2; J gene: TRBJ2-1; CDR3 protein: CACRGTRYNEQFF; CDR3 DNA: TGTGCCTGCCGCGGGACTAGATACAATGAGCAGTTCTTC
CDR3 length: 16; V gene: TRBV4-3; clone size: few; D gene: TRBD2; J gene: TRBJ2-3; CDR3 protein: CASSQETGGPADTQYF; CDR3 DNA: TGCGCCAGCAGCCAAGAAACGGGGGGGCCGGCAGATACGCAGTATTTT
CDR3 length: 15; V gene: TRBV12-3/TRBV12-4; clone size: many; D gene: .; J gene: TRBJ2-5; CDR3 protein: CASSPTYRDQETQYF; CDR3 DNA: TGTGCCAGCAGCCCAACTTACAGGGACCAGGAGACCCAGTACTTC
CDR3 length: 15; V gene: TRBV20-1; clone size: .; D gene: TRBD2; J gene: TRBJ2-7; CDR3 protein: CSAPRLAGSSYEQYF; CDR3 DNA: TGCAGTGCTCCGCGACTAGCGGGGAGCTCCTACGAGCAGTACTTC
CDR3 length: 15; V gene: TRBV20-1; clone size: .; D gene: .; J gene: TRBJ2-7; CDR3 protein: CSASPAGGSSTSTYF; CDR3 DNA: TGCAGTGCTAGTCCGGCAGGCGGTTCGTCTACGAGCACGTACTTC
CDR3 length: 13; V gene: TRBV19; clone size: many; D gene: .; J gene: TRBJ1-1; CDR3 protein: CASSWTSNTEAFF; CDR3 DNA: TGTGCCAGTAGTTGGACATCTAACACTGAAGCTTTCTTT
CDR3 length: 15; V gene: TRBV20-1; clone size: .; D gene: TRBD2; J gene: TRBJ2-5; CDR3 protein: CSARAPSGVQETQYF; CDR3 DNA: TGCAGTGCTAGAGCTCCTAGCGGGGTCCAAGAGACCCAGTACTTC
CDR3 length: 15; V gene: TRBV5-6; clone size: few; D gene: TRBD2; J gene: TRBJ2-1; CDR3 protein: CASSRSSGYGGEQFF; CDR3 DNA: TGTGCCAGCAGCCGATCTAGCGGGTACGGTGGTGAGCAGTTCTTC
CDR3 length: 13; V gene: TRBV29-1; clone size: many; D gene: TRBD2; J gene: TRBJ2-1; CDR3 protein: CSVSGRAMYEQFF; CDR3 DNA: TGCAGCGTTAGCGGGAGGGCCATGTATGAGCAGTTCTTC